The entry below describes one T cell receptor (beta chain). The sample originates from a study of blood T cell repertoires in COVID-19. Study-wide background: COVID-19 samples from acute and convalescent phases originated in the United States, Italy and Spain.

Clones were read by immunoSEQ multiplex PCR, and TCRdb kept only the in-frame ones, dropping some. This table holds approximately 470,000 clones, around 90% found once. This CDR3 is 14 amino acids long. The germline V and J ends were trimmed by 3 bases and 4 bases, with 15 bases remaining between them. Germline values: CDR1 DFQATT, CDR2 SNEGSKA (reference sequence). The sample comprised PBMCs or T cells enriched from blood (not recorded which). This sequence originates from a woman aged 18-29 years who had recovered from COVID-19. The chain recombines TRBV20-1 with TRBJ1-1, with D perhaps TRBD1 (6 bases). DNA for the CDR3: TGCAGTGCTAGTTTCATACAGGGAACCACTGAAGCTTTCTTT. Amino acid sequence: CSASFIQGTTEAFF.